Listed below are T cell receptor beta chains from one sample, sequenced in a study of T-cell memory formation after mild COVID-19. TCRdb re-called the 5' RACE reads with MiXCR, one entry per CDR3 protein. The table lists 350,000 to 400,000 distinct CDR3 sequences, 14% of them singletons. The sample was PBMCs or a T cell subset sorted from them (not recorded which). Receptors were obtained from a man younger than 30 who had mild COVID-19 (a few samples of this study predate the infection). Cell type and time point are not known. Both conserved end residues are part of each CDR3. The D gene is left open where the match is weak. Clone size, where shown, is once, few, many, or a class for clones that have expanded.

v_gene	j_gene	abundance	d_gene	CDR3aa	CDR3nt
TRBV3-1	TRBJ1-6	.	TRBD1	CASTQQGGYNSPLHF	TGTGCCAGCACTCAGCAGGGGGGGTATAATTCACCCCTCCACTTT
TRBV2	TRBJ1-1	.	TRBD1	CASRGTGGLNTEAFF	TGTGCCAGCAGGGGGACAGGGGGCCTGAACACTGAAGCTTTCTTT
TRBV7-9	TRBJ1-2	.	TRBD1	CAIGQGLVVYGYTF	TGTGCCATCGGACAGGGGCTGGTGGTCTATGGCTACACCTTC
TRBV27	TRBJ2-1	.	.	CAAGGPEQFF	TGTGCCGCTGGGGGGCCAGAGCAGTTCTTC
TRBV5-1	TRBJ1-2	.	TRBD1	CASSLVGTESYGYTF	TGCGCCAGCAGCCTGGTGGGGACAGAAAGCTATGGCTACACCTTC
TRBV6-2/TRBV6-3	TRBJ2-3	few	.	CASSYRDPRPYF	TGTGCCAGCAGTTACCGGGACCCCCGTCCGTATTTT
TRBV5-1	TRBJ2-1	many	.	CASSLMGGPVEQFF	TGCGCCAGCAGCTTGATGGGGGGGCCCGTTGAGCAGTTCTTC
TRBV24-1	TRBJ2-2	many	.	CATSDPGVNTGELFF	TGTGCCACCAGTGATCCCGGGGTGAACACCGGGGAGCTGTTTTTT
TRBV15	TRBJ2-7	.	TRBD2	CATSRVTGGAYEQYF	TGTGCCACCAGCAGAGTTACGGGGGGGGCCTACGAGCAGTACTTC
TRBV15	TRBJ2-2	.	.	CATSSRQGGRGPWELFF	TGTGCCACCAGCTCCCGCCAGGGGGGGCGGGGCCCTTGGGAGCTGTTTTTT
TRBV7-7	TRBJ2-5	.	.	CASSLALADQETQYF	TGTGCTAGCAGCTTAGCCTTGGCGGACCAAGAGACCCAGTACTTC
TRBV4-1	TRBJ1-4	.	TRBD1	CASSPPDRASEKLFF	TGCGCCAGCAGCCCGCCCGACAGGGCTAGTGAAAAACTGTTTTTT
TRBV23-1	TRBJ2-4	many	TRBD1	CASSQLTGTVAKNIQYF	TGCGCCAGCAGTCAATTGACAGGGACCGTAGCCAAAAACATTCAGTACTTC
TRBV5-1	TRBJ2-1	few	.	CASSLFENEQFF	TGCGCCAGCAGCTTGTTTGAAAATGAGCAGTTCTTC
TRBV19	TRBJ1-5	once	.	CASTEGIQPQHF	TGTGCCAGTACAGAGGGAATTCAGCCCCAGCATTTT
TRBV6-5	TRBJ2-7	few	TRBD1	CASKTGGSYEQYF	TGTGCCAGCAAAACAGGGGGCTCCTACGAGCAGTACTTC
TRBV12-3/TRBV12-4	TRBJ1-1	few	.	CASSPGVAEAFF	TGTGCCAGCAGTCCCGGGGTCGCTGAAGCTTTCTTT
TRBV7-2	TRBJ2-3	many	.	CASSLRQPTDTQYF	TGTGCCAGCAGCTTAAGACAACCGACAGATACGCAGTATTTT
TRBV7-6	TRBJ2-7	.	TRBD1	CASSLTGQGDEQYF	TGTGCCAGCAGCTTAACAGGACAGGGTGACGAGCAGTACTTC
TRBV5-5	TRBJ1-2	.	.	CASSLGNNVANYGYTF	TGTGCCAGCAGCTTGGGGAATAACGTAGCTAACTATGGCTACACCTTC
TRBV4-3	TRBJ2-3	.	.	CASSNEFPRAGTDTQYF	TGCGCCAGCAGCAACGAATTCCCCAGGGCGGGCACAGATACGCAGTATTTT
TRBV5-1	TRBJ2-1	many	.	CASSSGTPHEQFF	TGCGCCAGCAGCTCCGGGACTCCCCATGAGCAGTTCTTC
TRBV5-1	TRBJ2-2	.	.	CASSLVLQRGIGGELFF	TGCGCCAGCAGCTTGGTCCTCCAGAGGGGGATTGGCGGGGAGCTGTTTTTT
TRBV4-1	TRBJ2-3	.	TRBD2	CASSPGPRGGRGPDTQYF	TGCGCCAGCAGCCCGGGCCCGCGGGGGGGCCGCGGGCCTGATACGCAGTATTTT
TRBV2	TRBJ1-1	.	TRBD1	CASSEGTGGYTEAFF	TGTGCCAGCAGTGAAGGGACAGGGGGCTACACTGAAGCTTTCTTT